This TCR beta chain derives from a study of beta chain features in type 1 diabetes. Expressed TCRB transcripts were sequenced, since all the RNA that had been isolated was reverse transcribed. Repertoires were generated with immunoSEQ multiplex PCR, while TCRdb's copy carries only in-frame clones and drops some. Of roughly 370,000 clones in the sample, 11% to 15% are singletons; the top ten hold roughly 0.036%. CDR3 length: 15 amino acids. Germline-derived CDR1 and CDR2 are SGHVS and FQNEAQ. Trimming stripped 3 bases from V and 0 bases from J, with 8 bases between. Material for sequencing was naive CD4+ T cells from blood. The chain is built from TRBV7-8 and TRBJ1-4; D unclear. The clonotype was recovered from a man aged 30 to 45 in good health. CDR3 DNA sequence: TGTGCCAGCAGCTTCACCGCCTCAACTAATGAAAAACTGTTTTTT. As protein: CASSFTASTNEKLFF.